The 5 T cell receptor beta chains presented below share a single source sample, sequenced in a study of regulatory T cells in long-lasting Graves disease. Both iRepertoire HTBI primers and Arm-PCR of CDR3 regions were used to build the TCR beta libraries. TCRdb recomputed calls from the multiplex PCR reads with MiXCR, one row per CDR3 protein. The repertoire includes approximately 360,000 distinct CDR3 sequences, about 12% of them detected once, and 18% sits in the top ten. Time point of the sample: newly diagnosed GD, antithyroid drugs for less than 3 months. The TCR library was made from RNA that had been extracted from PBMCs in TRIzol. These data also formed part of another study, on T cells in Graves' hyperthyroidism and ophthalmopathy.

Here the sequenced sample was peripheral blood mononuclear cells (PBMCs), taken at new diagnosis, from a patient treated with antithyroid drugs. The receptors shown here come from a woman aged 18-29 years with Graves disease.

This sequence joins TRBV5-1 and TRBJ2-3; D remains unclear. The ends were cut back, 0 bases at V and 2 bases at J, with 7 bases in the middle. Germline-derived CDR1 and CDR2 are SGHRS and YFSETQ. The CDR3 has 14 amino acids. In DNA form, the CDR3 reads TGCGCCAGCAGCTTGGGGCAGTTCACAGATACGCAGTATTTT. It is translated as CASSLGQFTDTQYF.

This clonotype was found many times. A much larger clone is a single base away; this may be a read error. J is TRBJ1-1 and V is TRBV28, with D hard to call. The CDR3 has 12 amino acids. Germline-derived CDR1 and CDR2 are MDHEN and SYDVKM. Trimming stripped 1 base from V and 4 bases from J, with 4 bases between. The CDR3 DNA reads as TGTGCCAGCAGTTTATTGAGCACTGAAGCTTTCTTT. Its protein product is CASSLLSTEAFF.

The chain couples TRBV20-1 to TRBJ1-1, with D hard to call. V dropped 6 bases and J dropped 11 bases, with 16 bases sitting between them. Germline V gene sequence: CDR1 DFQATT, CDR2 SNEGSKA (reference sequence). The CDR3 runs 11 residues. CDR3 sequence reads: CSAQGPGWAFF. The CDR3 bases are TGCAGTGCCCAAGGGCCCGGGTGGGCTTTCTTT.

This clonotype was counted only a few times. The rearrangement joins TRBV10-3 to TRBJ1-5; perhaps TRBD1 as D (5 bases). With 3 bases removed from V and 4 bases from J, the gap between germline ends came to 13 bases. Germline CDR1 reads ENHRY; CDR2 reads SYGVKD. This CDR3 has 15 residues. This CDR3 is CAISEGAARNQPQHF. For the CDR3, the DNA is TGTGCCATCAGTGAAGGGGCAGCGCGAAATCAGCCCCAGCATTTT.

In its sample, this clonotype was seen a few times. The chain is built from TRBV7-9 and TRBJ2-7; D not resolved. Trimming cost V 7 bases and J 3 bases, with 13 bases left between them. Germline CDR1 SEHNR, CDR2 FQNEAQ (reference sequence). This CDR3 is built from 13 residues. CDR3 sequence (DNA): TGTGCCAGCACGACTGCCTCGATCTACGAGCAGTACTTC. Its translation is CASTTASIYEQYF.